The 14 T cell receptor beta chains presented below share a single source sample, sequenced in a study of response to subunit inactivated influenza vaccine. TCRdb fed the RT-PCR reads into MiXCR, producing one record per CDR3 protein. The repertoire holds some 480,000 distinct CDR3 sequences, with about a tenth as singletons. The sequencing used PBMCs from blood, collected more than 35 days after vaccination. Receptors were obtained from a man aged 45-65 years who received an inactivated influenza vaccine.

The V gene is TRBV29-1, the J gene TRBJ2-7; D uncertain. The length of the CDR3 is 12 residues. CDR1 is SQVTM, CDR2 ANQGSEA, per germline. V lost 3 bases to trimming and J lost 1 base, with 7 bases between them. The CDR3 DNA follows: TGCAGCGTTGAGGCTAGTTCCTACGAGCAGTACTTC. Protein sequence: CSVEASSYEQYF.

The J gene is TRBJ1-2, the V gene TRBV7-2, with D perhaps matching TRBD1 (5 bases). This CDR3 has 15 amino acids. Germline values: CDR1 SGHTA, CDR2 FQGNSA. Trimming stripped 3 bases from V and 3 bases from J, with 14 bases between. CDR3 residues: CASSLTADLYYGYTF. The CDR3 coding sequence is TGTGCCAGCAGCTTGACAGCCGATCTTTACTATGGCTACACCTTC.

This clonotype showed up just a few times. The gene calls are TRBV5-6 and TRBJ2-1; 8 bases fit TRBD2. Germline values: CDR1 SGHDT, CDR2 YYEEEE. This CDR3 contains 16 residues. The V and J ends lost 4 bases and 2 bases, in that order; junction bases with no gene match: 8. As DNA, the CDR3 is TGTGCCAGCAGCCGTACTAGCGGTTCTGCCTACAATGAGCAGTTCTTC. Translation gives CASSRTSGSAYNEQFF.

The chain has TRBV5-4 and TRBJ1-2, with TRBD1 identical over 11 bases. The length of the CDR3 is 15 residues. CDR1 and CDR2 (germline): SGHNT, YYREEE (reference sequence). V was clipped by 3 bases and J by 4 bases; unmatched bases: 5. CDR3 nucleotides: TGTGCCAGCAGCTCGGTGGGACAGGGGGGCTATGGCTACACCTTC. Protein: CASSSVGQGGYGYTF.

This clonotype was picked up a small number of times. V gene TRBV4-3 combines with J gene TRBJ2-1; unclear D gene. V shed 0 bases and J shed 3 bases, with 6 bases lying between them. Germline V gene lookup returns CDR1 LGHNA and CDR2 YSLEER. The CDR3 length is 14 residues. The CDR3, as DNA: TGCGCCAGCAGCCAAGAGCCCGACTACAATGAGCAGTTCTTC. It specifies CASSQEPDYNEQFF.

The gene calls are TRBV7-9 and TRBJ2-1; unclear D gene. The CDR3 length is 14 residues. Trimming pared 3 bases from V and 9 bases from J, leaving 15 bases between. The germline V gene encodes CDR1 SEHNR and CDR2 FQNEAQ (reference sequence). The DNA of the CDR3 is TGTGCCAGCAGCTTCCCTCGGGCTGGTAGTGAGCAGTTCTTC. It is translated as CASSFPRAGSEQFF.

CDR3 amino acids: CASSVGPGLDPSYNEQFF. CDR3 nucleotide sequence: TGTGCCAGCAGCGTAGGTCCAGGGCTGGACCCCTCCTACAATGAGCAGTTCTTC. V is TRBV9 and J is TRBJ2-1, with D perhaps matching TRBD1 (5 bases). CDR1 is SGDLS, CDR2 YYNGEE, per germline. The V end was cut by 0 bases, the J end by 0 bases, with 16 bases between. The CDR3 has 18 amino acids.

This rearrangement joins TRBV5-1 to TRBJ1-5; 9 bases agree with TRBD1. Unmatched junction bases numbered 9, after V lost 3 bases and J lost 2 bases. Germline V gene data show CDR1 as SGHRS and CDR2 as YFSETQ. The CDR3 contains 17 residues. The DNA of the CDR3 is TGCGCCAGCAGCTGCTTCGACAGGGGGAACGGCAATCAGCCCCAGCATTTT. Translated, it gives CASSCFDRGNGNQPQHF.

The V gene is TRBV6-5, the J gene TRBJ1-1, with D tentatively TRBD1 (5 bases). Germline CDR1 and CDR2: MNHEY and SVGAGI. The CDR3 loop spans 16 amino acids. V gave up 7 bases and J gave up 4 bases, with 22 bases separating them. Here the CDR3 reads CASMFSLGVVGTEAFF. The CDR3 DNA sequence: TGTGCCAGCATGTTCTCGTTGGGGGTGGTGGGCACTGAAGCTTTCTTT.

Only a few counts were recorded for this clonotype. The chain recombines TRBV10-2 with TRBJ1-1; D remains unclear. The CDR3 is made up of 13 amino acids. Trimming shortened V by 0 bases and J by 5 bases, and 7 bases separated the two germline ends. The germline V gene has CDR1 WSHSY and CDR2 SAAADI. The CDR3 DNA follows: TGCGCCAGCAGTGAGTCGCCCCGGACTGAAGCTTTCTTT. The encoded protein is CASSESPRTEAFF.

A few counts support this clonotype. The V call is TRBV20-1, the J call TRBJ2-7; 9 positions match TRBD2. Germline CDR1 DFQATT, CDR2 SNEGSKA (reference sequence). J gave up 5 bases and V 3 bases, and 17 bases lay outside the gene matches. The CDR3 is 17 residues long. The CDR3 loop reads CSASGLAGRVRIHEQYF. CDR3 sequence (DNA): TGCAGTGCTAGTGGGCTAGCGGGGAGGGTTAGAATCCACGAGCAGTACTTC.

This clonotype was seen at least ten times. The chain recombines TRBV7-6 with TRBJ2-4, with TRBD1 identical over 9 bases. The CDR3 runs to 16 residues. The V segment lost 5 bases and the J segment 4 bases; nucleotides outside the gene matches: 9. CDR1 and CDR2 from the germline V gene are SGHVS and FNYEAQ. For the CDR3, the DNA is TGTGCCAGCAGCCCCGGGACAGGGTACGCTAAAAACATTCAGTACTTC. Translation gives CASSPGTGYAKNIQYF. Variable domain in full (rest from reference TRBV7-6 and TRBJ2-4): GAGVSQSPRYKVTKRGQDVALRCDPISGHVSLYWYRQALGQGPEFLTYFNYEAQQDKSGLPNDRFSAERPEGSISTLTIQRTEQRDSAMYRCASSPGTGYAKNIQYFGAGTRLSVL.

At least ten counts were recorded for this clonotype. The CDR3: CASSDSFSNQPQHF. In DNA form, the CDR3 reads TGTGCCAGCAGCGACAGCTTTAGCAATCAGCCCCAGCATTTT. V usage is TRBV12-3 or TRBV12-4 and J usage is TRBJ1-5; perhaps TRBD1 as D (5 bases). The CDR3 length is 14 residues. Trimming took off 6 bases at V and 0 bases at J, with 9 bases between the two ends.

This clonotype has more than one count but fewer than ten. The chain combines TRBV7-9 with TRBJ2-2; a weak D match, TRBD1 (5 bases). CDR1 is SEHNR, CDR2 FQNEAQ, per germline (reference sequence). The CDR3 is 13 amino acids. The ends were cut back, 3 bases at V and 8 bases at J, with 10 bases in the middle. CDR3 sequence: CASSLPRAGELFF. The CDR3 DNA follows: TGTGCCAGCAGCTTGCCCAGGGCTGGGGAGCTGTTTTTT.